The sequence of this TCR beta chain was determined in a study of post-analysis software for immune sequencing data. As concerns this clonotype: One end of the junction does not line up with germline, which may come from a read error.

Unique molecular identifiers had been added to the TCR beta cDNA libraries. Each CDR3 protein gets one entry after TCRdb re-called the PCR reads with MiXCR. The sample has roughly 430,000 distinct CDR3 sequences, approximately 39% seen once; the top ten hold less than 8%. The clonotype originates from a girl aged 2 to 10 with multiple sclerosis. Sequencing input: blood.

The CDR3 sequence: CASGQAGSYQPQHF. DNA of the CDR3: TGTGCCAGCGGCCAGGCGGGGTCATATCAGCCCCAGCATTTT. The chain links TRBV4-2 to TRBJ1-5; no definite D call. Germline V gene lookup returns CDR1 LGHNA and CDR2 YNFKEQ. CDR3 length equals 14 residues.